Given below is one T cell receptor beta chain in context. Which antigen it targets is not known. The source of the sample is a study of T cells expressing NK-cell markers (dated by TCRdb to the early 2020s). Background for the entire study: Three sorted T-cell subsets (CD3+CD56+NKG2C+, CD3+CD56+NKG2C- and CD3+CD56-NKG2C+) from several donors had their TCR beta-chain repertoires profiled. All eight donors whose samples were sequenced were randomly selected healthy volunteers, three of them men and five women. Libraries were sequenced as 2 x 150 bp reads on Illumina HiSeq 2000/2500, MiSeq or NextSeq. Among the eight sequenced donors, seven were HCMV-seropositive and one was HCMV-seronegative.

HCMV-specific IgG was detected in serum with a commercial ELISA kit to determine HCMV serostatus. Peripheral blood mononuclear cells were isolated from blood by Ficoll density gradient centrifugation. The instrument given in TCRdb is Illumina HiSeq 2000. The TCR beta cDNA libraries were made using 5'RACE template switching, a step that added both a universal primer site and unique molecular identifiers. Priming for cDNA synthesis came from the TCR beta constant segment, and two successive PCR amplification steps followed. Per the source publication's procedure: MIGEC handled demultiplexing of the reads and grouping by UMI, while MiTCR was used to assemble and quantify clonotypes. To exclude erroneous sequences, any TCR cDNA sequence not supported by at least two reads was discarded. The tcR package was used for downstream repertoire analysis, and clonotypes were matched across fractions by CDR3 nucleotide sequence plus V segment. VDJmatch was used to annotate antigen specificity against VDJdb, with one amino acid substitution in CDR3 permitted. TCRdb reprocessed the reads into one record per CDR3 protein sequence, lacking DNA. The V and J calls here are based on TCRdb, not the publication. The table for this sample shows about 110,000 distinct CDR3 sequences. The top ten hold roughly 20% of the sample.

The CDR3 starts with the cysteine, ends with the phenylalanine, and has 16 residues. The DNA sequence is not available. CDR1 and CDR2 (SGDLS, YYNGEE) derive from the germline V gene. The study at large found these results: Whether the expanded NKG2C-expressing T cell clones were specific for HCMV antigens remained unclear. Those dominant clonotypes were again the most abundant among CD3+CD56-NKG2C+ cells in a handful of donors, at roughly 25-65%. For more than 5 donors, the dominant CD3+CD56+NKG2C+ clonotypes were among the top 10 CD8+ clonotypes and accounted for about 1.0-7.5% of CD8+ T cells.

The specimen was blood T cells: a sorted CD56 or NKG2C T cell subset, CD4+ or CD8+ T cells, or bulk PBMC T cells (not recorded which). The sequence links TRBV9 to TRBJ1-1; TCRdb proposes TRBD1, but this gene call is untestable without DNA. This clonotype was sampled from a woman between 18 and 75 years old in good health. The CDR3 sequence is CASSSTGGHGNTEAFF.